This record looks at one T cell receptor (beta chain) sequence and its context. Its antigen is still unknown. The data stem from a study of cytomegalovirus exposure and HLA in healthy donors. Whole-study results and caveats: A link between a missense DCLRE1C variant and TCR beta V- and J-gene trimming emerged from a later analysis. In terms of immune exposure information, only CMV serostatus was available. Prior analysis indicated that the majority of TCR beta V segments exhibited productivity approximately 90% or approximately 30% of the time.

In nominal health when sampled, donors likely had unrecorded immune exposures nonetheless. This PCR relied on a set of 60 Vbeta primers and 13 Jbeta primers. Profiled with immunoSEQ multiplex PCR; TCRdb holds only in-frame clones, not every one. The sample holds tens of thousands of clones. The origin of this receptor is a man aged 40-55 years in good health and CMV-seropositive. Sequences were obtained from PBMCs.

The CDR3 loop is CASGVSYEQYF. The CDR3 nucleotides read TGTGCCTCGGGGGTCTCCTACGAGCAGTACTTC. The chain has TRBV28 and TRBJ2-7, with D maybe TRBD2 (6 bases). V lost 11 bases and J 0 bases, leaving 8 bases between the germline ends. Germline V CDR1 and CDR2: MDHEN, SYDVKM. This CDR3 comprises 11 residues.